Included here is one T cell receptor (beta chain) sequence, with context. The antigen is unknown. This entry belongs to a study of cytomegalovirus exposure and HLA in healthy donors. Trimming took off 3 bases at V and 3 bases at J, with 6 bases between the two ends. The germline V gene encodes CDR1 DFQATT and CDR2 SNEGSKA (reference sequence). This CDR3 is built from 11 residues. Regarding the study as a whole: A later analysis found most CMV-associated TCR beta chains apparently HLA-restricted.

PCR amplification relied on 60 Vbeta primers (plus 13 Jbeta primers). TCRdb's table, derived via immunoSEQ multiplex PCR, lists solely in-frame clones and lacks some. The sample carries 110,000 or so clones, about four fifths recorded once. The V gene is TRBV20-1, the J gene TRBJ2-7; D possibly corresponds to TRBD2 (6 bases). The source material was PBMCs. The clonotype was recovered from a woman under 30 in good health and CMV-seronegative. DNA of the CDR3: TGCAGTGCTAGGGGGGGCTACGAGCAGTACTTC. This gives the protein CSARGGYEQYF.